This TCR beta chain is from a study of T cells expressing NK-cell markers. About the research overall: HCMV serostatus: seven of eight sequenced donors positive, one negative. Study results and caveats: Whether the expanded NKG2C+ T cell clones recognized HCMV remained unclear. Once again these clonotypes came out on top in the CD3+CD56-NKG2C+ fraction of four donors.

The CDR3 consists of 14 residues. Germline loops: CDR1 MNHNS, CDR2 SASEGT. Libraries used 5'RACE template switching adding universal primer site and UMIs. One entry per CDR3 protein, without DNA, is what TCRdb gives after re-calling the 5' RACE reads. The sample totals 350,000 to 450,000 distinct CDR3 sequences. Concerning this clonotype itself: Its antigen remains unidentified.

Sample: blood T cells: a sorted CD56 or NKG2C T cell subset, CD4+ or CD8+ T cells, or bulk PBMC T cells (not recorded which). The receptor was isolated from a man aged 18 to 69 in good health. This chain joins TRBV6-1 and TRBJ2-2. The CDR3 spells CASKLTYSAGELFF.